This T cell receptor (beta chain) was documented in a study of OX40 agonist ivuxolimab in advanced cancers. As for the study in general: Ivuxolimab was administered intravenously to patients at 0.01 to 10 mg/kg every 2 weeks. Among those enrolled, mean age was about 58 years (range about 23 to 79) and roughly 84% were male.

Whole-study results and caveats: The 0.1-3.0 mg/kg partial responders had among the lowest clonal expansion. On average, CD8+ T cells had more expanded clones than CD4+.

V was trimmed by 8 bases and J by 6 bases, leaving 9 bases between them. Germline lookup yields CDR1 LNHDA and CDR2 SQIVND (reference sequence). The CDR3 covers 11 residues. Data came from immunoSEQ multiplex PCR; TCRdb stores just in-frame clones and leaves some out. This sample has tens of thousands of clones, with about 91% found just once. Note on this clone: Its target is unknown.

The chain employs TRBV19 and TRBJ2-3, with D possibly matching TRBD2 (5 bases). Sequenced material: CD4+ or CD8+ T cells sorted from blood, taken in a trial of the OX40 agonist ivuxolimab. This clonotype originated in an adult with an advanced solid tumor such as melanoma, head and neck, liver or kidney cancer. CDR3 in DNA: TGTGCCAGTCAATCGGGGGATACGCAGTATTTT. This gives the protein CASQSGDTQYF. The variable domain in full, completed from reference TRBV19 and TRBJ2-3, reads DGGITQSPKYLFRKEGQNVTLSCEQNLNHDAMYWYRQDPGQGLRLIYYSQIVNDFQKGDIAEGYSVSREKKESFPLTVTSAQKNPTAFYLCASQSGDTQYFGPGTRLTVL.